This T cell receptor (beta chain) appears in the sequencing data of a study of cytomegalovirus exposure and HLA in healthy donors. Broader study findings: Versus the approximately 700-donor mean, an Asian-associated ancestry cluster reportedly showed fewer N-insertions in a later analysis. Most observed TCR sequences were rare, whereas some public TCRs were detected in many donors.

Use of 60 Vbeta and 13 Jbeta primers characterized the PCR. Sequencing was performed with immunoSEQ multiplex PCR; in TCRdb, only in-frame clones are kept and a portion is missing. The sample carries over 20,000 clones, approximately 70% recorded once. With respect to this clone: Its antigen is currently unknown.

The source is a woman between 45 and 60 years old in good health and CMV-seronegative. The sample taken for sequencing was PBMCs.

CDR3 loop: CASSLGPSGGNEQFF. Written as DNA, the CDR3 is TGCGCCAGCAGCTTGGGCCCCAGCGGGGGTAATGAGCAGTTCTTC. The rearrangement links TRBV5-1 to TRBJ2-1, with 8 nucleotides matching TRBD2. The CDR3 is 15 residues long. The germline CDR1 and CDR2 sequences are SGHRS and YFSETQ. V dropped 0 bases and J dropped 7; count of bases not matched to a gene: 6.